This TCR beta chain was obtained from a study of memory CD4+ T cells and cytomegalovirus serostatus (dated by TCRdb to between 2018 and 2020). Turning to the overall study: The cohort included some 35 healthy adults from Belgium, of whom 9 were CMV seropositive and 24 were CMV seronegative. CD4+ memory TCRbeta repertoires of a Belgian cohort with known cytomegalovirus serostatus were sequenced in order to replicate a published TCR-based CMV serostatus classifier.

Single viable CD3+CD4+CD8-CD45RO+ cells were sorted as memory CD4+ T cells on a FACSAria II. To determine CMV serostatus, a Roche Elecsys assay was used that detects serum IgG against CMV pp150, pp28, p38 and p52. Once the samples were thawed, total CD4+ T cells were enriched through positive selection using CD4 magnetic microbeads. The samples came from a different study that was designed specifically to examine the CD4+ T cell memory repertoire. Peripheral blood mononuclear cells were isolated and cryopreserved following standard operating procedures; serum was stored at -80 °C. The staining relied on CD3-PerCP (BW264/56), CD4-APC (RPA-T4), CD45RO-PE (UCHT1) and CD8-Pacific Orange (3B5) antibodies, and Sytox blue was used to exclude non-viable cells. On this clone itself: It lacks a known antigen. No qualities accompany the bases; no much larger clone lies one base away.

The research as a whole found: The results were read as suggesting that the CMV-associated TCR signature is, for the most part, present in the CD4+ memory repertoire. For predicting CMV serostatus, the median bootstrapped AUC was about 0.96 using the original framework and around 0.9 using a US-trained random forest. Only CD4+CD45RO+ memory cells were sequenced, unlike the original study, which covered naive and memory CD4+ and CD8+ populations. On the Belgian cohort, the classifier built on the original framework reached a median bootstrapped AUC of around 0.95, with a 95% CI of 0.76-1.00. Of around 160 previously reported CMV-associated TCRbeta sequences, 67 appeared in the CD4+ memory repertoires, each in one to five individuals.

Genomic DNA was extracted from sorted cells with the Quick-DNA Microprep Kit. TCRbeta DNA was amplified with the immunoSEQ hsTCRbeta kit following the manufacturer's protocol. An Illumina MiSeq instrument was used to sequence the TCRbeta libraries. The study's own analysis went as follows. Following removal of out-of-frame sequences, some 2,200,000 distinct TCRbeta sequences were retained, with an average of around 70,000 per individual. Each individual was scored by the count of 150 to 200 previously reported CMV-associated TCRbeta sequences and the total productive distinct TCRbeta count. A beta-binomial model was reimplemented in Python, and scikit-learn random forests with default parameters were trained on US cohort data. Classifier performance on the Belgian cohort was reported as the median AUC with percentile confidence intervals calculated over 10,000 bootstrap iterations. TCRdb stores this immuneACCESS table with in-frame sequences only. Part of the clones is absent; in the studies checked, under half of the shortfall reflects unresolved V genes, and no reason is known for the rest. V and J calls and clone size are those listed in that table; D and trimming were worked out from the DNA. In all, the sample holds some 44,000 clones, and more than 60% of those were seen once. The top ten clones comprise roughly 0.5% of the sample.

The sequenced sample was memory CD4+ T cells from blood. The origin of this receptor is an adult in good health and CMV-seronegative.

Here the CDR3 is given as CASSDLDSSYEQYF. The bases read TGTGCCAGCAGTGACTTGGACAGCTCCTACGAGCAGTACTTC. This receptor chain uses TRBV25-1 and TRBJ2-7; the D region possibly corresponds to TRBD1 (6 bases align). The CDR3, from cysteine to phenylalanine, totals 14 residues. Only the CDR3 part of the read is kept: 42 bases, read in frame from the first base. Relative to germline, V is 3 bases shorter and J is 0 bases shorter, with 9 bases between their ends. Via the germline V gene, CDR1 is MGHDK and CDR2 SYGVNS.